These 18 T cell receptor beta chains were all obtained from the same sample, sequenced in a study of blood T cells in healthy people across ages. Combining a sample-barcoded 5' primer with a J-beta primer mix, a second PCR ran for roughly 7 to 11 cycles. TCRdb independently ran MiXCR on the 5' RACE reads; one entry per CDR3 protein. In the table there are around 1,000,000 distinct CDR3 sequences, approximately 26% of which are singletons. This sample also belongs to another study, concerning T cells of mothers and their children.

What was sequenced was blood. The receptors were sampled from a girl aged 2 to 9 in good health.

This chain connects TRBV29-1 to TRBJ2-7, with TRBD1 matching over 9 bases. The V segment lost 4 bases and the J segment 5 bases; nucleotides outside the gene matches: 9. The CDR3 is 14 residues long. Germline CDR1 is SQVTM and CDR2 is ANQGSEA. DNA of the CDR3: TGCAGCGTTGTGGGGGACAGGGCTCCTCACGAGCAGTACTTC. Translating gives CSVVGDRAPHEQYF.

The CDR3 sequence is CASNPRRFHTQYF. For the CDR3, the DNA is TGTGCCAGCAATCCCCGCAGGTTCCATACGCAGTATTTT. V is TRBV6-1 and J is TRBJ2-3; no reliable D call. The CDR3 has 13 residues. Germline CDR1 is MNHNS and CDR2 is SASEGT. V lost 7 bases, J lost 7 bases, and 15 bases lay in between.

This clonotype was recorded at least ten times. The rearrangement links TRBV6-2 or TRBV6-3 to TRBJ2-4; D unclear. The V end lost 0 bases, the J end lost 0 bases, and 9 bases lay between the germline ends. Germline CDR1 reads MNHEY; CDR2 reads SVGEGT. This CDR3 has 16 amino acids. CDR3 sequence: CASSYSGPLAKNIQYF. CDR3 in DNA: TGTGCCAGCAGTTACTCGGGTCCTCTAGCCAAAAACATTCAGTACTTC.

This clonotype was detected a few times. The chain is built from TRBV5-1 and TRBJ2-3; D may correspond to TRBD1 or TRBD2 (5 bases each). The germline V and J ends were trimmed by 4 bases and 0 bases, with 12 bases remaining between them. This CDR3 is built from 15 residues. Germline lookup yields CDR1 SGHRS and CDR2 YFSETQ. CDR3: CASSVGRLSTDTQYF. Here the CDR3 DNA reads TGCGCCAGCAGCGTGGGACGGCTCAGCACAGATACGCAGTATTTT.

This clonotype was observed a handful of times. The chain carries TRBV7-2 and TRBJ1-4; perhaps TRBD1 as D (6 bases). The CDR3 spans 13 residues. From germline, CDR1 is SGHTA and CDR2 FQGNSA. The V and J ends lost 5 bases and 11 bases respectively, with 15 bases between them. The chain's CDR3 is CASSITAGEKLFF. DNA for the CDR3: TGTGCCAGCAGCATAACCGCAGGGGAGAAACTGTTTTTT.

This clonotype showed up just a few times. The V gene is TRBV19, the J gene TRBJ1-2; 9 bases align to TRBD1. The germline gives CDR1 LNHDA, CDR2 SQIVND (reference sequence). The CDR3 contains 14 residues. Trimming at V came to 8 bases and at J to 3 bases, leaving 7 bases not matched to a gene. CDR3 protein: CASRGDRDDYGYTF. The CDR3, as DNA: TGTGCCAGTCGTGGGGACAGGGACGACTATGGCTACACCTTC.

This chain joins TRBV12-3 or TRBV12-4 and TRBJ1-3, with D possibly matching TRBD1 (5 bases). The CDR3 runs to 14 residues. V was pared by 5 bases and J by 2 bases, with 10 bases between. The chain's CDR3 is CASSRGTPGNTIYF. CDR3 in DNA: TGTGCCAGCAGTCGGGGGACCCCTGGAAACACCATATATTTT.

This clonotype was seen more than once but under ten times. The chain joins TRBV10-2 to TRBJ2-7; D is unresolved. The J call may be wrong; the DNA end is better matched by TRBJ2-5. Germline CDR1 reads WSHSY; CDR2 reads SAAADI. This CDR3 is built from 11 residues. Here the CDR3 reads CASRYKETQYF. Here the CDR3 DNA reads TGCGCCAGCAGATATAAAGAGACCCAGTACTTC.

The rearrangement joins TRBV6-1 to TRBJ2-5; TRBD2 agrees at 8 bases. CDR1 and CDR2 from the germline V gene are MNHNS and SASEGT. There are 17 residues in the CDR3. V trimming: 1 base; J trimming: 0 bases; junction bases outside the gene matches: 7. DNA for the CDR3: TGTGCCAGCAGTGAAGGGGGAACTAGCGGCTACCAAGAGACCCAGTACTTC. Protein product: CASSEGGTSGYQETQYF.

This chain joins TRBV5-6 and TRBJ2-3; the match to TRBD1 covers 8 bases. Germline assignment: CDR1 SGHDT and CDR2 YYEEEE. The CDR3 contains 16 residues. The V segment lost 2 bases and the J segment 6 bases; nucleotides outside the gene matches: 11. CDR3 amino acids: CASSLGTGFRADTQYF. The CDR3 bases are TGTGCCAGCAGCTTAGGGACAGGTTTCCGGGCGGATACGCAGTATTTT.

V usage is TRBV9 and J usage is TRBJ2-5, with D tentatively TRBD2 (6 bases). V lost 4 bases, J lost 5 bases, and 15 bases lay in between. The CDR3 is 14 residues long. CDR1 is SGDLS, CDR2 YYNGEE, per germline. The CDR3 sequence: CASSPWGDAETQYF. As DNA, the CDR3 is TGTGCCAGCAGCCCTTGGGGGGATGCGGAGACCCAGTACTTC.

The chain links TRBV4-3 to TRBJ2-5; 7 nucleotides line up with TRBD2. The tail of the sequence fits TRBJ2-7 better, so the J call may be wrong. Germline V gene lookup returns CDR1 LGHNA and CDR2 YSLEER. The CDR3 length is 15 residues. CDR3 protein: CASSQDGAGAYEQYF. In DNA, the CDR3 is TGCGCCAGCAGCCAAGATGGGGCGGGGGCCTACGAGCAGTACTTC.

There are a few counts of this clonotype. This chain joins TRBV20-1 and TRBJ2-5, with TRBD2 matching over 8 bases. Trimming cost V 5 bases and J 1 base; bases outside gene matches: 3. The CDR3 sequence is 13 residues long. The germline V gene encodes CDR1 DFQATT and CDR2 SNEGSKA (reference sequence). The CDR3 DNA reads TGCAGTGCTTATCTAGCGGGCCAAGAGACCCAGTACTTC. Its protein product is CSAYLAGQETQYF.

There are a few counts of this clonotype. The gene calls are TRBV6-2 or TRBV6-3 and TRBJ2-7; 8 bases are shared with TRBD2. V gave up 7 bases and J gave up 3 bases; unmatched junction bases: 8. This CDR3 has 14 residues. CDR1 and CDR2 (germline): MNHEY, SVGEGT. CDR3 DNA sequence: TGTGCCAGCACCCGCGCCGGGACTAGCTACGAGCAGTACTTC. Protein product: CASTRAGTSYEQYF.

The chain uses TRBV4-1 and TRBJ2-7; tentative D call: TRBD1 (5 bases). Germline V lookup: CDR1 MGHRA, CDR2 YSYEKL. V dropped 0 bases and J dropped 6 bases, with 21 bases sitting between them. The CDR3 sequence is 17 residues long. CDR3 protein: CASSQDGNSRVGREQYF. The DNA of the CDR3 is TGCGCCAGCAGCCAAGATGGTAATAGCAGGGTAGGACGCGAGCAGTACTTC.

V and J are TRBV7-9 and TRBJ2-2, with TRBD2 matching 8 bases. The ends lost 5 bases at V and 7 bases at J; junction bases unmatched: 9. Germline values: CDR1 SEHNR, CDR2 FQNEAQ (reference sequence). The CDR3 covers 15 residues. The DNA of the CDR3 is TGTGCCAGCAGCCCCCGACCAGCGGGAGACGGGGAGCTGTTTTTT. Encoded protein: CASSPRPAGDGELFF.

This clonotype was recorded a few times. The CDR3 is CASSQDFIRGEGSYEQYF. In DNA, the CDR3 is TGCGCCAGCAGCCAAGATTTTATACGGGGTGAGGGCTCCTACGAGCAGTACTTC. The chain recombines TRBV4-1 with TRBJ2-7; D is possibly TRBD2 (5 bases). Between the trimmed V and J ends, which lost 0 bases and 0 bases, there was a span of 18 bases. The length of the CDR3 is 18 residues. The germline CDR1 and CDR2 sequences are MGHRA and YSYEKL.

The rearrangement joins TRBV12-3 or TRBV12-4 to TRBJ2-5, with TRBD2 matching over 7 bases. This CDR3 is built from 14 residues. Trimming removed 8 bases from V and 4 bases from J; junction bases left unmatched: 10. The CDR3 bases are TGTGCCAGCGGGGCGGTACTAGCGACAGAGACCCAGTACTTC. Its translation: CASGAVLATETQYF.